One sample yielded the 26 T cell receptor beta chains listed below, sequenced in a study of T cell responses to AZD1222 COVID-19 vaccine. Some clones are missing from TCRdb's copy, which holds only in-frame ones; the method was immunoSEQ multiplex PCR. This table has fewer than 180,000 clones, 92% appearing once. Source: peripheral blood, taken 28 days after the second AZD1222 dose. The receptor set was obtained from an adult who received the AZD1222 COVID-19 vaccine.

V and J are TRBV29-1 and TRBJ1-4; D not resolved. Germline CDR1 SQVTM, CDR2 ANQGSEA. The CDR3 has 15 residues. Trimming left V 3 bases short and J 2 bases short, with 13 bases between. CDR3 amino acids: CSVDIGRGTNEKLFF. The CDR3 DNA reads as TGCAGCGTTGATATCGGTCGAGGGACTAATGAAAAACTGTTTTTT.

This clone showed up just once. This chain uses TRBV24-1 with TRBJ2-3; no reliable D call. CDR1 is KGHDR, CDR2 SFDVKD, per germline. CDR3 length: 13 amino acids. V shed 4 bases and J shed 6 bases, with 10 bases lying between them. CDR3 sequence reads: CATSDGPSDTQYF. CDR3 DNA sequence: TGTGCCACCAGTGACGGCCCCTCGGATACGCAGTATTTT.

The J gene is TRBJ1-1, the V gene TRBV5-1, with D perhaps matching TRBD1 (6 bases). CDR1 and CDR2 from the germline V gene are SGHRS and YFSETQ. Between the trimmed V and J ends, which lost 0 bases and 4 bases, there was a span of 13 bases. The CDR3 is 15 residues long. CDR3 amino acids: CASSLVLGGGTEAFF. CDR3 nucleotides: TGCGCCAGCAGCTTGGTTCTAGGGGGAGGCACTGAAGCTTTCTTT.

V and J are TRBV19 and TRBJ2-5; D not resolved. Trimming removed 2 bases from V and 2 bases from J, with 9 bases in between. The CDR3 has 14 residues. Germline CDR1 is LNHDA and CDR2 is SQIVND (reference sequence). The CDR3 nucleotides are TGTGCCAGTAGTATAAAACTCCTTCAAGAGACCCAGTACTTC. It is translated as CASSIKLLQETQYF.

The chain joins TRBV24-1 to TRBJ2-1; 11 bases are shared with TRBD2. The junction had 5 bases not matched to a gene; V was cut back by 1 base and J by 7 bases. CDR1 and CDR2 (germline): KGHDR, SFDVKD. The CDR3 consists of 16 residues. The CDR3 bases are TGTGCCACCAGTGATTTCTCGGCTAGCGGGAGGAATGAGCAGTTCTTC. Amino acid sequence: CATSDFSASGRNEQFF.

The V call is TRBV24-1, the J call TRBJ1-2, with TRBD1 matching over 8 bases. The CDR3 has 13 residues. The germline V gene has CDR1 KGHDR and CDR2 SFDVKD. Losses at the gene ends were 10 bases for V and 2 bases for J; bases not matched to a gene: 5. CDR3 amino acids: CATQGASNYGYTF. The CDR3 region has the DNA TGTGCCACGCAGGGGGCAAGCAACTATGGCTACACCTTC.

The genes are TRBV28 and TRBJ2-6, with D tentatively TRBD2 (6 bases). The germline V gene has CDR1 MDHEN and CDR2 SYDVKM. This CDR3 spans 16 amino acids. V lost 6 bases to trimming and J lost 0 bases, with 12 bases between them. CDR3 in DNA: TGTGCCAGCAGCGGGGGTTTAAACTCTGGGGCCAACGTCCTGACTTTC. It is translated as CASSGGLNSGANVLTF.

The rearrangement uses TRBV7-8 and TRBJ2-5; D not resolved. The CDR3 runs to 12 residues. The germline V and J ends were trimmed by 5 bases and 3 bases, with 7 bases remaining between them. The germline V gene encodes CDR1 SGHVS and CDR2 FQNEAQ. The CDR3 protein is CASSETEETQYF. CDR3 nucleotides: TGTGCCAGCAGCGAAACGGAAGAGACCCAGTACTTC.

This clone came up once. This rearrangement joins TRBV13 to TRBJ2-4, with 9 bases identical to TRBD1. The V and J ends lost 4 bases and 1 base, in that order; junction bases with no gene match: 5. The CDR3 has 16 residues. Germline V gene lookup returns CDR1 PRHDT and CDR2 FYEKMQ (reference sequence). CDR3 amino acids: CASSSTGGLAKNIQYF. CDR3 DNA sequence: TGTGCCAGCAGCTCGACAGGGGGTTTGGCCAAAAACATTCAGTACTTC.

The V and J genes are TRBV7-6 and TRBJ2-5, with 7 nucleotides matching TRBD2. CDR3 size: 18 residues. CDR1 is SGHVS, CDR2 FNYEAQ, per germline. Trimming cost V 0 bases and J 1 base; bases outside gene matches: 11. CDR3 in amino acids: CASSLAPRGRAGQETQYF. The CDR3 bases are TGTGCCAGCAGCTTAGCGCCTCGGGGGAGGGCGGGCCAAGAGACCCAGTACTTC.

This chain joins TRBV27 and TRBJ2-7; 8 nucleotides match TRBD2. V was pared by 3 bases and J by 2 bases, with 0 bases of the junction left unmatched. CDR1 is MNHEY, CDR2 SMNVEV, per germline (reference sequence). This CDR3 spans 13 amino acids. The CDR3 region is CASSFSGTYEQYF. In nucleotides, the CDR3 is TGTGCCAGCAGTTTTAGCGGGACCTACGAGCAGTACTTC.

The rearrangement links TRBV19 to TRBJ1-4; 7 bases match TRBD1. Trimming cost V 2 bases and J 8 bases; bases outside gene matches: 11. Germline V gives CDR1 LNHDA, CDR2 SQIVND (reference sequence). The CDR3 is 16 residues long. The CDR3 DNA reads TGTGCCAGTAGTATAAATACAGGGGTCGATGAAGAAAAACTGTTTTTT. Protein product: CASSINTGVDEEKLFF.

The chain links TRBV10-3 to TRBJ2-1; 14 nucleotides line up with TRBD2. This CDR3 spans 18 amino acids. Germline CDR1 ENHRY, CDR2 SYGVKD. Trimming cost V 3 bases and J 0 bases; bases outside gene matches: 4. CDR3 nucleotides: TGTGCCATCAGTGATGGGACTAGCGGGAGATTCTCCTACAATGAGCAGTTCTTC. The encoded protein is CAISDGTSGRFSYNEQFF.

The chain uses TRBV4-1 and TRBJ1-5, with unresolved D. V lost 2 bases and J lost 10, with 12 bases in between. The CDR3 sequence is 13 residues long. Germline V gene sequence: CDR1 MGHRA, CDR2 YSYEKL. The CDR3 nucleotides read TGCGCCAGCAGCCAATTGCGCCCTTCCCCCCAGCATTTT. As protein: CASSQLRPSPQHF.

This rearrangement joins TRBV9 to TRBJ2-7, with no clear D. Trimming took off 5 bases at V and 6 bases at J, with 15 bases between the two ends. There are 13 residues in the CDR3. Germline V gene sequence: CDR1 SGDLS, CDR2 YYNGEE. The CDR3 is CASSSQTFSEQYF. The CDR3, as DNA: TGTGCCAGCAGTTCCCAAACGTTTTCCGAGCAGTACTTC. Full variable domain (rest looked up from reference TRBV9 and TRBJ2-7): DSGVTQTPKHLITATGQRVTLRCSPRSGDLSVYWYQQSLDQGLQFLIQYYNGEERAKGNILERFSAQQFPDLHSELNLSSLELGDSALYFCASSSQTFSEQYFGPGTRLTVT.

This clone was detected once. The chain recombines TRBV9 with TRBJ2-7; 7 nucleotides agree with TRBD2. The CDR3 totals 14 residues. J lost 0 bases, V lost 2 bases, and 2 bases had no gene match. CDR1 and CDR2 from the germline V gene are SGDLS and YYNGEE. CDR3 bases: TGTGCCAGCAGCGTTACTAGCGTCTCCTACGAGCAGTACTTC. Its translation: CASSVTSVSYEQYF.

The gene calls are TRBV28 and TRBJ1-4; 7 bases match TRBD1. V trimming: 1 base; J trimming: 8 bases; junction bases outside the gene matches: 7. The CDR3 runs to 15 residues. The germline V gene encodes CDR1 MDHEN and CDR2 SYDVKM. CDR3 sequence (DNA): TGTGCCAGCAGTTTATCAGGAGGGGGCGGCGAAAAACTGTTTTTT. Protein product: CASSLSGGGGEKLFF.

The V call is TRBV12-3 or TRBV12-4, the J call TRBJ2-7; no firm D call. The length of the CDR3 is 12 residues. The germline V and J ends were trimmed by 6 bases and 4 bases, with 10 bases remaining between them. CDR3 in amino acids: CASSFRRYEQYF. The DNA for the CDR3 is TGTGCCAGCAGCTTCAGGCGGTACGAGCAGTACTTC.

The chain joins TRBV7-2 to TRBJ1-2; 7 bases map to TRBD1. The V gene's germline CDR1 is SGHTA and CDR2 FQGNSA. V shed 5 bases, J shed 4 bases, and the junction held 4 bases outside the gene matches. The CDR3 runs to 13 residues. The chain's CDR3 is CASSIGTAYGYTF. In DNA, the CDR3 is TGTGCCAGCAGCATAGGGACAGCCTATGGCTACACCTTC.

The rearrangement uses TRBV6-2 or TRBV6-3 and TRBJ1-2, with 7 bases fitting TRBD1. J gave up 4 bases and V 5 bases, and 16 bases lay outside the gene matches. The CDR3 loop spans 17 amino acids. Per the germline V gene, CDR1 is MNHEY and CDR2 is SVGEGT. The CDR3 DNA follows: TGTGCCAGCAGTGCGCCGACCGTAGGACAGGCAATCTATGGCTACACCTTC. It translates to CASSAPTVGQAIYGYTF.

This chain links TRBV28 with TRBJ1-2; D might be TRBD1 (6 bases). The CDR3 is 11 residues long. Per the germline V gene, CDR1 is MDHEN and CDR2 is SYDVKM. The germline V and J ends were trimmed by 6 bases and 7 bases, with 9 bases remaining between them. The CDR3 DNA follows: TGTGCCAGCAGCCGGACAGTTGGCTACACCTTC. Its translation is CASSRTVGYTF.

The chain uses TRBV2 and TRBJ1-5, with unresolved D. In germline, CDR1 is SNHLY, CDR2 FYNNEI. This CDR3 has 16 residues. Trimming pared 6 bases from V and 0 bases from J, leaving 15 bases between. The CDR3 reads CASRETAGPSNQPQHF. Here the CDR3 DNA reads TGTGCCAGCAGGGAGACGGCGGGCCCTAGCAATCAGCCCCAGCATTTT.

The rearrangement uses TRBV5-4 and TRBJ1-2; D unresolved. The CDR3 length is 13 residues. Germline loops: CDR1 SGHNT, CDR2 YYREEE (reference sequence). V gave up 2 bases and J gave up 3 bases, with 8 bases separating them. The CDR3 sequence is CASSLTEDYGYTF. The CDR3 DNA is TGTGCCAGCAGCTTAACGGAGGACTATGGCTACACCTTC. The full variable domain, completed using reference TRBV5-4 and TRBJ1-2, is ETGVTQSPTHLIKTRGQQVTLRCSSQSGHNTVSWYQQALGQGPQFIFQYYREEENGRGNFPPRFSGLQFPNYSSELNVNALELDDSALYLCASSLTEDYGYTFGSGTRLTVV.

The V call is TRBV2, the J call TRBJ2-6; 8 bases line up with TRBD1. The junction had 9 bases not matched to a gene; V was cut back by 7 bases and J by 1 base. Germline V gene data show CDR1 as SNHLY and CDR2 as FYNNEI. This CDR3 contains 17 residues. The CDR3: CASTPGGVLSGANVLTF. CDR3 sequence (DNA): TGTGCCAGCACCCCAGGGGGCGTGTTATCTGGGGCCAACGTCCTGACTTTC.

V usage is TRBV5-1 and J usage is TRBJ2-2, with D unresolved. The CDR3 runs to 14 residues. CDR1 is SGHRS, CDR2 YFSETQ, per germline. V was pared by 0 bases and J by 6 bases, with 9 bases between. The CDR3: CASSLAGFAGELFF. CDR3 bases: TGCGCCAGCAGCTTGGCCGGGTTTGCCGGGGAGCTGTTTTTT.

Note on this clone: Other DNA sequences from this sample encode an identical CDR3 as well. The genes are TRBV7-3 and TRBJ2-3; 9 bases match TRBD1. The junction had 6 bases not matched to a gene; V was cut back by 5 bases and J by 3 bases. The CDR3 spans 15 residues. Germline V lookup: CDR1 SGHTA, CDR2 FQGTGA. The CDR3 loop reads CASSTGQGRTDTQYF. The CDR3 coding sequence is TGTGCCAGCAGCACAGGACAGGGGAGGACAGATACGCAGTATTTT. The whole variable domain, remainder taken from reference TRBV7-3 and TRBJ2-3, is GAGVSQTPSNKVTEKGKYVELRCDPISGHTALYWYRQSLGQGPEFLIYFQGTGAADDSGLPNDRFFAVRPEGSVSTLKIQRTERGDSAVYLCASSTGQGRTDTQYFGPGTRLTVL.